This TCR beta chain was identified during a study of OX40 agonist ivuxolimab in advanced cancers. As for the study in general: It was permissible to have had prior anti-PD-1, anti-PD-L1 or anti-CTLA-4 therapy, and around 40% had some.

Study findings and constraints: Certain nonresponders additionally had low normalized T-cell clonal expansion. Among T cells, CD8+ cells averaged more expanded clones than CD4+ cells. With doses of 0.1 to 3.0 mg/kg, CD4+ and CD8+ blood T cells had undergone clonal expansion by week 6.

Remarks on this clone: Antigen: not known.

Between the trimmed V and J ends, which lost 6 bases and 8 bases, there was a span of 10 bases. The CDR3 runs 11 residues. The germline CDR1 and CDR2 sequences are SEHNR and FQNEAQ (reference sequence). This table comes from immunoSEQ multiplex PCR, and its TCRdb copy is limited to in-frame clones, with some not included. The repertoire holds approximately 57,000 clones, around 90% seen once, with 11% in the top ten. The material was CD4+ or CD8+ T cells sorted from blood, obtained in a trial of the OX40 agonist ivuxolimab. The sequence was collected from an adult with an advanced solid tumor such as melanoma, head and neck, liver or kidney cancer. V is TRBV7-9 and J is TRBJ1-2, with a tentative D call TRBD1 (6 bases). This chain's CDR3 is CASRSGVGYTF. In DNA form, the CDR3 reads TGTGCCAGCAGATCAGGGGTAGGCTACACCTTC.